This T cell receptor (beta chain) was recovered during a study of blood T cell repertoires in COVID-19. Profiling relied on immunoSEQ multiplex PCR, and the TCRdb table lists in-frame clones only, not all of them. The sample yields some 85,000 clones, roughly four fifths seen once. Looked up from germline, CDR1 is ENHRY and CDR2 is SYGVKD. This CDR3 comprises 14 residues. The V and J ends lost 0 bases and 3 bases respectively, with 8 bases between them. Sequencing used peripheral blood. The receptor was derived from a woman aged 80 or over with active or convalescent COVID-19. J is TRBJ1-2 and V is TRBV10-3, with D possibly matching TRBD1 (5 bases). CDR3 in amino acids: CAISESGRDYGYTF. The CDR3 DNA reads as TGTGCCATCAGTGAGTCAGGCAGGGACTATGGCTACACCTTC.